Given below is one TCR beta chain in context. Per the original methods: Amplification of reference gene primers provided the estimated nucleated cell counts. TCRdb's copy holds only in-frame clones and misses some; the assay was immunoSEQ multiplex PCR. The D gene and trimming were derived from the DNA, and the V and J assignments and clone size from that table. The sample carries 180,000 or so clones, 78% recorded once. This record belongs to a study of blood T cell repertoires in COVID-19. Study-wide context: Both acute and convalescent COVID-19 samples were obtained from the United States, Italy and Spain. Sources were T cells, B-cell-depleted T cells, or PBMCs; the material itself was cDNA or gDNA.

CDR1 LNHDA and CDR2 SQIVND come from the germline V gene (reference sequence). There are 12 residues in the CDR3. The germline V and J ends were trimmed by 8 bases and 4 bases, with 11 bases remaining between them. The sequencing sample was made of peripheral blood. The chain links TRBV19 to TRBJ2-5; perhaps TRBD1 as D (5 bases). The TCR was taken from a woman of 80 years or more with active or convalescent COVID-19. This chain's CDR3 is CASSRGGETQYF. The CDR3 DNA reads TGTGCCAGTTCTAGGGGCGGAGAGACCCAGTACTTC.